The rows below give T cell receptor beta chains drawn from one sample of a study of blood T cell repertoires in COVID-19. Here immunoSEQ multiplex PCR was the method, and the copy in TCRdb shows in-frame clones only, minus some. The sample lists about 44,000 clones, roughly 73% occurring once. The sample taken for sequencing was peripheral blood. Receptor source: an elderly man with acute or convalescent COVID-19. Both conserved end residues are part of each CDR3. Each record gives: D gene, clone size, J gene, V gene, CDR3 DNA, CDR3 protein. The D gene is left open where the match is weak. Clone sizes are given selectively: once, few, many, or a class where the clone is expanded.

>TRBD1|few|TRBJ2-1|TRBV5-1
TGCGCCAGCAGCTTGTTTGGGCAGGGGGCGAATGAGCAGTTCTTC
CASSLFGQGANEQFF
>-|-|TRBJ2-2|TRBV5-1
TGCGCCAGCAGCTTTAACCTGCCAGGAGGCACCGGGGAGCTGTTTTTT
CASSFNLPGGTGELFF
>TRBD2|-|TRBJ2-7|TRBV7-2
TGTGCCAGCAGCTTAGAGGCTAGCGGGCTCTACGAGCAGTACTTC
CASSLEASGLYEQYF
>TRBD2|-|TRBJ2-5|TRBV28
TGTGCCAGCAGTTCCCCCGGGGGGAGGGAGACCCAGTACTTC
CASSSPGGRETQYF
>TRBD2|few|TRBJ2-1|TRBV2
TGTGCCAGTTTGCTAGCGGGAGGATACAATGAGCAGTTCTTC
CASLLAGGYNEQFF
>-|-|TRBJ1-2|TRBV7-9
TGTGCCAGCAGTCCCGACAGTGGTTACTATGGCTACACCTTC
CASSPDSGYYGYTF
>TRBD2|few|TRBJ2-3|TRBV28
TGTGCCAGCAGTTTAACCCCGGGACTAGCGGGAGGGGGCTTTGGCACAGATACGCAGTATTTT
CASSLTPGLAGGGFGTDTQYF
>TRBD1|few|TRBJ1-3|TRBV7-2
TGTGCCAGCAGCTCCTGGACAGGGATAGCTGGAAACACCATATATTTT
CASSSWTGIAGNTIYF
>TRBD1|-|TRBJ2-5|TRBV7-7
TGTGCTAGCAGCTTCGGGACAGGGGGTAAAGAGACCCAGTACTTC
CASSFGTGGKETQYF
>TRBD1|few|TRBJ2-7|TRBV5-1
TGCGCCAGCAGCTTGGCGGCAGGACAGGGGCTATCCTACGAGCAGTACTTC
CASSLAAGQGLSYEQYF
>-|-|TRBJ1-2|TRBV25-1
TGTGCCAGCAGAACCCGTTGGGGGGATGGCTACACCTTC
CASRTRWGDGYTF
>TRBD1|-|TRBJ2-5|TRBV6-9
TGTGCCAGCAGTGATCAGGGGGATCAAGAGACCCAGTACTTC
CASSDQGDQETQYF
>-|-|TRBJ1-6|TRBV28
TGTGCCAGCCTCGTAGGGGGACACACCTATTCACCCCTCCACTTT
CASLVGGHTYSPLHF
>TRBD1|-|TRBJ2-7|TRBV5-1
TGCGCCAGCAGTATTCCGGGACAGTACGAGCAGTACTTC
CASSIPGQYEQYF
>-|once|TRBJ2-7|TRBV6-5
TGTGCCAGCAGTAGGAGGGGGCGAGGCGAGCAGTACTTC
CASSRRGRGEQYF
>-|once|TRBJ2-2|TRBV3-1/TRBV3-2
TGTGCCAGCAGCCAAGATCCAAACACCGGGGAGCTGTTTTTT
CASSQDPNTGELFF
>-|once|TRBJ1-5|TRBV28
TGTGCCAGCAGTTTAGGCAGGGCCCAGCATTTT
CASSLGRAQHF
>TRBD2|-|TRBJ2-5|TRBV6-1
TGTGCCAGCAGTGAGCTAGCGGGAGCCCCCCGAGAGACCCAGTACTTC
CASSELAGAPRETQYF
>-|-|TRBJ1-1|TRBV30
TGTGCCTGGAGTGCTAGCAGGAACACTGAAGCTTTCTTT
CAWSASRNTEAFF
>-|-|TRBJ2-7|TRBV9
TGTGCCAGCAGCGGTGGCGGGATTCCCTACGAGCAGTACTTC
CASSGGGIPYEQYF